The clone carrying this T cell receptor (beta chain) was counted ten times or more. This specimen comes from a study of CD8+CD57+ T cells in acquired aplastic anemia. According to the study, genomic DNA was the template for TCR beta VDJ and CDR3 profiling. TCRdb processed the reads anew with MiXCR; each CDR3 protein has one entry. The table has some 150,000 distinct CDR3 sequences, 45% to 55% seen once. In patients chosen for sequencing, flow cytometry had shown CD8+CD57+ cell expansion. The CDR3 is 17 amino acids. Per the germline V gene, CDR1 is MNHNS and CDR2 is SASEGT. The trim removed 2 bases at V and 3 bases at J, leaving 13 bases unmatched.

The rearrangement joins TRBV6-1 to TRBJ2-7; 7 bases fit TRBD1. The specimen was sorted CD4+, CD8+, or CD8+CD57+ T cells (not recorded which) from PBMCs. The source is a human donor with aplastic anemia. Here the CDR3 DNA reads TGTGCCAGCAGTGAATTGGGTTGGACAGGCTTCGTCTACGAGCAGTACTTC. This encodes CASSELGWTGFVYEQYF.